This is a list of T cell receptor beta chains from one sample in a study of blood T cell repertoires in COVID-19. Profiled with immunoSEQ multiplex PCR; TCRdb holds only in-frame clones, not every one. In the table there are roughly 200,000 clones, around 85% of which are singletons. Material: peripheral blood. The receptors originated from a woman at least 80 years old with acute or convalescent COVID-19. CDR3s include the opening cysteine and the closing phenylalanine or tryptophan. The order of the fields is J gene, V gene, clone size, D gene, CDR3 DNA, CDR3 protein. A D gene is named only where the DNA matches it firmly. Rows give clone size only sometimes, using once, few, many, or a class for an expanded clone.

>TRBJ1-1|TRBV3-1/TRBV3-2|NA|NA
TGTGCCAGCAGCCAAGCCTCGAACACTGAAGCTTTCTTT
CASSQASNTEAFF
>TRBJ2-7|TRBV27|NA|TRBD1
TGTGCCAGCAGGGGACTGGGACAGGCTACCCGGGAGCAGTACTTC
CASRGLGQATREQYF
>TRBJ2-3|TRBV10-2|once|TRBD2
TGCGCCAGCAGTGATGGCGGGGGGTCAGATACGCAGTATTTT
CASSDGGGSDTQYF
>TRBJ2-1|TRBV5-1|NA|TRBD2
TGCGCCAGCAGCGACGGGAGGGCCAGAGATGAGCAGTTCTTC
CASSDGRARDEQFF
>TRBJ1-6|TRBV6-6|NA|NA
TGTGCCAGCAGTCTTGACAGCCCCTATAATTCACCCCTCCACTTT
CASSLDSPYNSPLHF
>TRBJ2-1|TRBV4-2|NA|NA
TGTGCCAGCAGCCAACTACCAGCGGCACCCAGGGAGCAGTTCTTC
CASSQLPAAPREQFF
>TRBJ2-7|TRBV3-1/TRBV3-2|NA|TRBD2
TGTGCCAGCAGCCAAGGGTCTAGCGGGACTTACGAGCAGTACTTC
CASSQGSSGTYEQYF
>TRBJ2-5|TRBV6-6|NA|TRBD2
TGTGCCAGCAGTCGGACTAGCGGGAGACAAGAGACCCAGTACTTC
CASSRTSGRQETQYF
>TRBJ1-2|TRBV2|NA|TRBD1
TGTGCCAGCAGGGGACAGAACTATGGCTACACCTTC
CASRGQNYGYTF
>TRBJ2-1|TRBV4-2|NA|TRBD1
TGTGCCAGCAGCCACTCCGGGACAGGGGAAAGTGAGCAGTTCTTC
CASSHSGTGESEQFF
>TRBJ1-6|TRBV2|NA|NA
TGTGCCAGCAGTGAGGCCAGACAAAACAGGTTTGGTTCACCCCTCCACTTT
CASSEARQNRFGSPLHF
>TRBJ1-5|TRBV18|NA|TRBD1
TGTGCCAGTTCTCCCGGGACAGGGGGATATCAGCCCCAGCATTTT
CASSPGTGGYQPQHF
>TRBJ2-7|TRBV19|few|NA
TGTGCCAGTAGCATACCCGGCGGCTCCGGCGAGCAGTACTTC
CASSIPGGSGEQYF
>TRBJ1-3|TRBV19|NA|NA
TGTGCCAGTAAAGCCCGGGGAGGGGCCGGAAACACCATATATTTT
CASKARGGAGNTIYF
>TRBJ1-2|TRBV11-2|NA|NA
TGTGCCAGCAGCTCCCCGGGACAAACTAACTATGGCTACACCTTC
CASSSPGQTNYGYTF
>TRBJ2-3|TRBV18|NA|TRBD2
TGTGCCAGCTCACCACCGGGACTAGCGGGGGCCCGCAGAGGGGATACGCAGTATTTT
CASSPPGLAGARRGDTQYF
>TRBJ1-5|TRBV5-1|NA|TRBD1
TGCGCCAGCAGCTCCCAGGGACAGGGGCCCTATAGCAATCAGCCCCAGCATTTT
CASSSQGQGPYSNQPQHF
>TRBJ2-7|TRBV5-1|NA|NA
TGCGCCAGCAGCACCGCGGGACTCTCGTACGAGCAGTACTTC
CASSTAGLSYEQYF
>TRBJ1-2|TRBV7-2|NA|TRBD1
TGTGCCAGCAGCCCGCAGGGGGGAATGCACTATGGCTACACCTTC
CASSPQGGMHYGYTF
>TRBJ2-1|TRBV5-4|NA|NA
TGTGCCAGCAGCTACGGACTGGGCCCCCTTGAGCAGTTCTTC
CASSYGLGPLEQFF